The 10 T cell receptor beta chains below come from one sample, sequenced in a study of cytomegalovirus exposure and HLA in healthy donors (TCRdb year 2017). Preparation of the library involved the immunoSEQ multiplex PCR assay. A mixture of 60 forward primers for TCR Vbeta segments and 13 reverse primers for TCR Jbeta segments was used in the multiplex PCR. TCRdb took over this immuneACCESS table, retaining in-frame rearrangements with V and J assigned. Such tables are incomplete; in checked studies, under half of the missing clones stem from an unresolved V gene, and the remainder is unexplained. The sample records 130,000 to 150,000 clones, over 60% of which are singletons. The ten largest account for about 5.3% of the sample. Specimen: PBMCs. The receptor source for this set is a woman in her forties or fifties in good health and CMV-seronegative.

The rearrangement joins TRBV6-1 to TRBJ2-3, with 13 positions matching TRBD2. The CDR3 has 17 residues. CDR1 and CDR2 from the germline V gene are MNHNS and SASEGT. With 4 bases clipped from V and 2 bases from J, the junction kept 6 bases outside the gene matches. CDR3 bases: TGTGCCAGCAGTGCCGGGACTAGCGGGGAATTCACAGATACGCAGTATTTT. The encoded protein is CASSAGTSGEFTDTQYF.

This chain connects TRBV27 to TRBJ1-1; TRBD1 aligns across 7 bases. V dropped 6 bases and J dropped 0; count of bases not matched to a gene: 4. The CDR3 is made up of 14 amino acids. From germline, CDR1 is MNHEY and CDR2 SMNVEV (reference sequence). This CDR3 is CASRTGQLNTEAFF. Here the CDR3 DNA reads TGTGCCAGCAGGACGGGACAGCTGAACACTGAAGCTTTCTTT.

Notes on this clone: The sample carries other DNA sequences with the same CDR3. This rearrangement joins TRBV7-2 to TRBJ2-3, with unresolved D. CDR1 is SGHTA and CDR2 is FQGNSA in the germline V gene. The CDR3 loop spans 12 amino acids. Trimming left V 3 bases short and J 2 bases short, with 3 bases between. CDR3 in DNA: TGTGCCAGCAGCTTTTACACAGATACGCAGTATTTT. The encoded protein is CASSFYTDTQYF.

The V call is TRBV7-8, the J call TRBJ1-2; D remains unclear. V lost 1 base and J 8 bases, leaving 20 bases between the germline ends. Germline V gene sequence: CDR1 SGHVS, CDR2 FQNEAQ. The CDR3 is 16 residues long. CDR3 nucleotide sequence: TGTGCCAGCAGCTTAGGGAAGGCGTCTTTCCCGGAGGGCTACACCTTC. This codes for CASSLGKASFPEGYTF.

This chain uses TRBV5-8 with TRBJ1-6; the D gene is possibly TRBD1 (6 bases). CDR1 is SGHTS, CDR2 YDEGEE, per germline. This CDR3 is 18 amino acids long. Trimming removed 4 bases from V and 8 bases from J, with 25 bases in between. As DNA, the CDR3 is TGTGCCAGCAGCGGGGGCGAAGGGATCCCTTTTACCGATTCACCCCTCCACTTT. Its translation: CASSGGEGIPFTDSPLHF.

On this clone: Germline is not matched at one junction end, which may reflect a read error. The J gene is TRBJ2-7, the V gene TRBV7-7, with 11 bases that match TRBD1. The germline gives CDR1 SSHAT, CDR2 FNYEAQ (reference sequence). The CDR3 covers 15 residues. The CDR3, as DNA: TGTGCTAGCAGCTTAGATGGGACAGGGGGCTACGAGCAGTACTTC. It specifies CASSLDGTGGYEQYF.

This clone was counted a few times. CDR3 DNA: TGTGCCAGCAGCCAACACAGGGACCTTAACTATGGCTACACCTTC. Amino acids: CASSQHRDLNYGYTF. The chain couples TRBV4-2 to TRBJ1-2; maybe TRBD1 (6 bases). V was pared by 2 bases and J by 1 base, with 11 bases between. This CDR3 is 15 amino acids long. Germline CDR1 LGHNA, CDR2 YNFKEQ.

The sample holds a few counts of this clone. Other nucleotide sequences in the sample specify the same CDR3. The gene calls are TRBV6-5 and TRBJ1-1; TRBD1 agrees at 11 bases. Trimming took 5 bases from V and 4 from J; bases not matched to a gene: 3. The CDR3 spans 14 residues. CDR1 and CDR2 from the germline V gene are MNHEY and SVGAGI. Here the CDR3 DNA reads TGTGCCAGCAGTGAAGGGACAGGGGGCACTGAAGCTTTCTTT. The encoded protein is CASSEGTGGTEAFF.

This clone was seen more than once but under ten times. The chain has TRBV19 and TRBJ2-6, with 9 bases that match TRBD1. Germline V gives CDR1 LNHDA, CDR2 SQIVND (reference sequence). J was trimmed by 4 bases and V by 1 base; bases with no gene match: 8. The length of the CDR3 is 18 residues. The CDR3 loop reads CASSIATGGAGGANVLTF. CDR3 in DNA: TGTGCCAGTAGTATAGCTACAGGGGGCGCGGGGGGGGCCAACGTCCTGACTTTC.

The V gene is TRBV15, the J gene TRBJ2-6; possible D gene TRBD1, 5 bases. Trimming left V 5 bases short and J 0 bases short, with 8 bases between. The CDR3 length is 15 residues. In germline, CDR1 is LNHNV, CDR2 YYDKDF (reference sequence). CDR3 nucleotide sequence: TGTGCCACCAGCCCCGACAGCTCTGGGGCCAACGTCCTGACTTTC. It codes for CATSPDSSGANVLTF.